The clone carrying this TCR beta chain was seen more than once but under ten times. The data stem from a study of T-cell memory formation after mild COVID-19. At the level of the study: Clusters of TCRs were largely donor specific.

Constant-segment primers served in 5'RACE that generated TCR alpha and TCR beta cDNA libraries bearing sample barcodes and UMIs. TCRdb recomputed calls from the 5' RACE reads with MiXCR, one row per CDR3 protein. The top ten clones hold 20% to 25% of a sample with hundreds of thousands of distinct CDR3 sequences, roughly 15% of them seen once. There are 16 residues in the CDR3. Germline CDR1 reads MGHRA; CDR2 reads YSYEKL. The V segment lost 1 base and the J segment 7 bases; nucleotides outside the gene matches: 9. The chain couples TRBV4-1 to TRBJ2-1; 8 bases line up with TRBD2. Material: PBMCs or a T cell subset sorted from them (not recorded which). The clonotype originates from a man younger than 35 who had mild COVID-19 (a few samples of this study predate the infection). Cell type and time point are not known. The CDR3 DNA follows: TGCGCCAGCAGCCAAGCGGCGGGACTAGTCGAAAATGAGCAGTTCTTC. Protein product: CASSQAAGLVENEQFF.